This TCR beta chain was observed in a study of shared clonotypes between healthy human individuals. Points from the study as a whole: The genetic and exposure-history diversity represented was limited by few donors. Non-shared clonotypes had lower generation probabilities than those shared by all four donors. A handful of donors had around 5.5% of their naive CD4 clonotypes in common.

TCRdb's table, derived via immunoSEQ multiplex PCR, lists solely in-frame clones and lacks some. Among over a million clones listed, around 97% were seen once. The V end was cut by 3 bases, the J end by 5 bases, with 5 bases between. This CDR3 has 12 amino acids. Per the germline V gene, CDR1 is WNHNN and CDR2 is SYGVQD (reference sequence). As concerns this clone: Its antigen is still unknown. The same CDR3 can be traced to other DNA sequences in this sample.

Sequencing input: naive CD4+ T cells sorted from blood. Subset: CD45RA+ positively selected. V is TRBV10-1 and J is TRBJ1-5; D gene uncertain. This TCR was sampled from a man aged 30 to 39 in good health. The CDR3 region has the DNA TGCGCCAGCAGTGAAAGTGATCAGCCCCAGCATTTT. As protein: CASSESDQPQHF.